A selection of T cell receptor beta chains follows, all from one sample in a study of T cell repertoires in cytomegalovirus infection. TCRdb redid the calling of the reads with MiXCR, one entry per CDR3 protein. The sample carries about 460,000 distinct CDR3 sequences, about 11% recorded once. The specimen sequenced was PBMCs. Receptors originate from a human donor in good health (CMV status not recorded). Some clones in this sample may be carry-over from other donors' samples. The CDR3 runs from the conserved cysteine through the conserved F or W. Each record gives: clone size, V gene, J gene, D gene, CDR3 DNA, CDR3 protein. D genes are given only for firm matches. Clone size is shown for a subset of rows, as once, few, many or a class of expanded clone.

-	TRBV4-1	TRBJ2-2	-	TGCGCCAGCAGCCAAATGACGAACACCGGGGAGCTGTTTTTT	CASSQMTNTGELFF
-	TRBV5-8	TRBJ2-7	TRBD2	TGTGCCAGCAGTCGACTAGCGGGGGCCGTGCAGTACTTC	CASSRLAGAVQYF
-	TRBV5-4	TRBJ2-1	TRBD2	TGTGCCAGCAGCTTGGCCGAGGGACTAGCGGGGGGCCGCCTCAACAATGAGCAGTTCTTC	CASSLAEGLAGGRLNNEQFF
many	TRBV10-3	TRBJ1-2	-	TGTGCCATCAGTGGGGGCCAATATGGCTACACCTTC	CAISGGQYGYTF
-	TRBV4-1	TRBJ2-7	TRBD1	TGCGCCAGCAGCCAAGAGGGGGGGACAGGGGCGTACGAGCAGTACTTC	CASSQEGGTGAYEQYF
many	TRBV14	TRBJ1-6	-	TGTGCCAGCAGACCGGGACTGCCGAATTCACCCCTCCACTTT	CASRPGLPNSPLHF
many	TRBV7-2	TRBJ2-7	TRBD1	TGTGCCAGCAGCTTCGGGACAGGGACCTACGAGCAGTACTTC	CASSFGTGTYEQYF
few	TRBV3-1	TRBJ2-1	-	TGTGCCAGCAGCCCCCCTTGGCTTAGCTCCTACAATGAGCAGTTCTTC	CASSPPWLSSYNEQFF
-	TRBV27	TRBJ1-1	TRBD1	TGTGCCAGCAGTACAGGACAGGGGGCGCCGAACACTGAAGCTTTCTTT	CASSTGQGAPNTEAFF
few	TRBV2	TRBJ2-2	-	TGTGCCAGCAGTAGGGATCAGGTCGACACCGGGGAGCTGTTTTTT	CASSRDQVDTGELFF
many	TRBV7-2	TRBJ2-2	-	TGTGCCAGCAGCCCGATGTCGGGGATACCCGGGGAGCTGTTTTTT	CASSPMSGIPGELFF
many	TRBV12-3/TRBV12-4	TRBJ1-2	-	TGTGCCAGCAGTTTGTTACAATTGAGCTATGGCTACACCTTC	CASSLLQLSYGYTF
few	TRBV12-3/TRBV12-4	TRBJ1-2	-	TGTGCCAGCAGTCCCCGGGACCTCAAGTTCTATGGCTACACCTTC	CASSPRDLKFYGYTF
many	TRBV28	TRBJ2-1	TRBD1	TGTGCCAGCAGTTTCTTAGGGGACAGGCGGCTCCAGGAGCAGTTCTTC	CASSFLGDRRLQEQFF
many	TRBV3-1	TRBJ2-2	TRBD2	TGTGCCAGCACCTCAGCCCGTGGCGGGAGCGACACCGGGGAGCTGTTTTTT	CASTSARGGSDTGELFF
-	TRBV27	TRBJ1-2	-	TGTGCCAGCAGTTTAGTGGGGTGTAGAAGGGACTATAGTGGCTACACCTTC	CASSLVGCRRDYSGYTF
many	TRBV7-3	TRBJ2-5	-	TGTGCCAGCAGCCTCACAGGAAACCAAGAGACCCAGTACTTC	CASSLTGNQETQYF
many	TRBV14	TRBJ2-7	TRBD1	TGTGCCAGCAGCCAAACACAGGGGAACTCCTACGAGCAGTACTTC	CASSQTQGNSYEQYF
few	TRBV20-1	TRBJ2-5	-	TGCAGTATCATCGAAGAGACCCAGTACTTC	CSIIEETQYF
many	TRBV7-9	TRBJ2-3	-	TGTGCCAGCAGCTTGGTTACTGGCGTCACAGATACGCAGTATTTT	CASSLVTGVTDTQYF
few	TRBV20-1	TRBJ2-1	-	TGCAGTGCTCCCCGGACCGCGGGGGAGCAGTTCTTC	CSAPRTAGEQFF
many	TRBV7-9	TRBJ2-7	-	TGTGCCAGCACCCCTGAGACGAGCGGCTACGAGCAGTACTTC	CASTPETSGYEQYF
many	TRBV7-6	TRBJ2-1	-	TGTGCCAGCAGCCCCGGGACTGAGCAGTTCTTC	CASSPGTEQFF
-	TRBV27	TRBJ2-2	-	TGTGCCAGCAGTTTAGTAGACAGTGGGAACACCGGGGAGCTGTTTTTT	CASSLVDSGNTGELFF
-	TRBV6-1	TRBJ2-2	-	TGTGCCAGCAGTCGGACAGTAACCGGCGGGGAGCTGTTTTTT	CASSRTVTGGELFF
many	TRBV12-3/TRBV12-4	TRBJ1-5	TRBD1	TGTGCCAGCAGTACAGGGGGAGAGCAGCCCCAGCATTTT	CASSTGGEQPQHF
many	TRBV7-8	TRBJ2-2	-	TGTGCCAGCACCAGGTCCAACACCGGGGAGCTGTTTTTT	CASTRSNTGELFF
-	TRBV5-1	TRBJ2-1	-	TGCGCCAGCAGCTTGTATGGGGGGACCGGGCAGTTCTTC	CASSLYGGTGQFF
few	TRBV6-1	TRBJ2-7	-	TGTGCCACCAGCATCCTCGGGACAAATATCTACGAGCAGTACTTC	CATSILGTNIYEQYF
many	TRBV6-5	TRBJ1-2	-	TGTGCCAGCAGTTACTCGAGGATTGGGAATCGGGACTATGGCTACACCTTC	CASSYSRIGNRDYGYTF
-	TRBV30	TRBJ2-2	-	TGTGCCTGGGAAGACTCCCGCGGGGAGCTGTTTTTT	CAWEDSRGELFF
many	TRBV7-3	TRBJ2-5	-	TGTGCCAGCAGCTTAAGGGGGACATTTGTTGAGACCCAGTACTTC	CASSLRGTFVETQYF
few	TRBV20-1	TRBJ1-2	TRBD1	TGCAGTGCTAGATCGCAGGGGGTTGGCTACACCTTC	CSARSQGVGYTF
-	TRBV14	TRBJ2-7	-	TGTGCCAGCAGCCAATATATGGGGGACGAGCAGTACTTC	CASSQYMGDEQYF
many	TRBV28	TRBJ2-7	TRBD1	TGTGCCAGCAGGGAAGGGGGCGACGAGCAGTACTTC	CASREGGDEQYF
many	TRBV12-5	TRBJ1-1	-	TGTGCTAGTGGTCCCGACTTGCTAAGAGCTTTCTTT	CASGPDLLRAFF
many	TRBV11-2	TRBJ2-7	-	TGTGCCAGCAGCCCCGGCTGGAAAGGGAGACTCTCCTACGAGCAGTACTTC	CASSPGWKGRLSYEQYF
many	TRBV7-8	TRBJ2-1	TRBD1	TGTGCCAGCAGCTCCCGACAGGGTCAAGGAGACTTACTTAGTACCCTCCGCTCCTACAATGAGCAGTTCTTC	CASSSRQGQGDLLSTLRSYNEQFF
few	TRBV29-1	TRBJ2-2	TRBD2	TGCAGCGTTAAATTAGCGGGAACGGGCACCGGGGAGCTGTTTTTT	CSVKLAGTGTGELFF
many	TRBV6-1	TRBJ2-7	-	TGTGCCAGCAGTGAAGCGCTCGGGACACTAACCTACGAGCAGTACTTC	CASSEALGTLTYEQYF
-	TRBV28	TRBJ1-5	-	TGTGCCACCAAGGGGGAGGGCGGCAATCAGCCCCAGCATTTT	CATKGEGGNQPQHF
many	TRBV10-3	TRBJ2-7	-	TGTGCCATCAGAGAGGGTGCCTACGAGCAGTACTTC	CAIREGAYEQYF
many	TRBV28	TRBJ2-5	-	TGTGCCAGCAGTTTGTACGGAACACAGGGAGAGACCCAGTACTTC	CASSLYGTQGETQYF
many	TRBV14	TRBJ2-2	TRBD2	TGTGCCAGCAGCCTCTTAGCGTCGGTAGCGGGAGGAACCGGGGAGCTGTTTTTT	CASSLLASVAGGTGELFF
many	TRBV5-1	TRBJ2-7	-	TGCGCCAGCAGCATACAGGGAGGCGAGCAGTACTTC	CASSIQGGEQYF
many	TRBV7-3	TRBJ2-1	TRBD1	TGTGCCAGCAGTTTCGACAGGGGGCCAAACAATGAGCAGTTCTTC	CASSFDRGPNNEQFF
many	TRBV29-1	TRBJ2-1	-	TGCAGCGGGAGAGGACTCGAGGCCTACAATGAGCAGTTCTTC	CSGRGLEAYNEQFF
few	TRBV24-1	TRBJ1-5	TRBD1	TGTGCCACCAGTGATCTGGACAGGGGGCTTCAGCCCCAGCATTTT	CATSDLDRGLQPQHF
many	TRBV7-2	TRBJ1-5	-	TGTGCCAGCAGCGGTACGCGGGGGACCGGTCAGCCCCAGCATTTT	CASSGTRGTGQPQHF
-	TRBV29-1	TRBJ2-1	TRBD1	TGCAGCGTCGAGGGGAGGGACAGGGTAAATGAGCAGTTCTTC	CSVEGRDRVNEQFF